A single sample is the source of the 26 T cell receptor beta chains below, sequenced in a study of blood T cell repertoires in COVID-19. TCRdb's copy holds only in-frame clones and misses some; the assay was immunoSEQ multiplex PCR. This repertoire shows 250,000 or so clones, about 84% found once; its top ten account for approximately 2%. The sequencing input was PBMCs or T cells enriched from blood (not recorded which). The source of these receptors is a man in his fifties or sixties who had recovered from COVID-19.

This chain links TRBV4-3 with TRBJ2-5; a weak D match, TRBD2 (5 bases). Trimming cost V 4 bases and J 1 base, with 16 bases left between them. Germline CDR1 LGHNA, CDR2 YSLEER. The CDR3 runs 16 residues. The CDR3 sequence is CASSLSLLATQETQYF. CDR3 DNA sequence: TGCGCCAGCAGCCTATCACTATTAGCGACCCAAGAGACCCAGTACTTC.

In its sample, this clone was seen a few times. The chain employs TRBV9 and TRBJ1-5, with D possibly matching TRBD1 (6 bases). The V gene's germline CDR1 is SGDLS and CDR2 YYNGEE. The CDR3 is made up of 14 amino acids. The ends were cut back, 4 bases at V and 6 bases at J, with 14 bases in the middle. CDR3 amino acids: CASSPDSEVQPQHF. For the CDR3, the DNA is TGTGCCAGCAGCCCGGACAGTGAAGTTCAGCCCCAGCATTTT. The whole variable domain, filled in from reference TRBV9 and TRBJ1-5, reads DSGVTQTPKHLITATGQRVTLRCSPRSGDLSVYWYQQSLDQGLQFLIQYYNGEERAKGNILERFSAQQFPDLHSELNLSSLELGDSALYFCASSPDSEVQPQHFGDGTRLSIL.

The chain carries TRBV5-4 and TRBJ1-1; D is possibly TRBD1 (5 bases). The CDR3 extends over 15 amino acids. V dropped 6 bases and J dropped 4 bases, with 19 bases sitting between them. CDR1 and CDR2 (germline): SGHNT, YYREEE (reference sequence). The CDR3 spells CASNVVLGGVTEAFF. CDR3 nucleotide sequence: TGTGCCAGCAACGTCGTCTTGGGGGGGGTCACTGAAGCTTTCTTT.

This chain uses TRBV19 with TRBJ1-4; 7 bases are a match to TRBD1. The V and J ends lost 4 bases and 8 bases, in that order; junction bases with no gene match: 10. The CDR3 extends over 15 amino acids. Germline CDR1 and CDR2: LNHDA and SQIVND (reference sequence). The CDR3 bases are TGTGCCAGTAGTACCGGCCGGGACAGAGGAGAAAAACTGTTTTTT. This codes for CASSTGRDRGEKLFF. Variable domain in full (rest from reference TRBV19 and TRBJ1-4): DGGITQSPKYLFRKEGQNVTLSCEQNLNHDAMYWYRQDPGQGLRLIYYSQIVNDFQKGDIAEGYSVSREKKESFPLTVTSAQKNPTAFYLCASSTGRDRGEKLFFGSGTQLSVL.

The chain combines TRBV7-9 with TRBJ2-7, with 11 positions matching TRBD2. The CDR3 is 15 residues long. CDR1 is SEHNR, CDR2 FQNEAQ, per germline (reference sequence). V gave up 5 bases and J gave up 1 base; unmatched junction bases: 4. The CDR3 region has the DNA TGTGCCAGCAGCCACAGGACTAGCGGGTCCTACGAGCAGTACTTC. Protein: CASSHRTSGSYEQYF. Together with reference TRBV7-9 and TRBJ2-7, the CDR3 gives the full variable domain: DTGVSQNPRHKITKRGQNVTFRCDPISEHNRLYWYRQTLGQGPEFLTYFQNEAQLEKSRLLSDRFSAERPKGSFSTLEIQRTEQGDSAMYLCASSHRTSGSYEQYFGPGTRLTVT.

This clone has only a few counts. The CDR3 region has the DNA TGTGCCAGCAGCCACCTCCGGGACAGGGTAGGCTACACCTTC. Encoded protein: CASSHLRDRVGYTF. The rearrangement joins TRBV11-2 to TRBJ1-2; 9 positions match TRBD1. The J segment lost 8 bases and the V segment lost 5 bases, leaving 9 bases of the junction unmatched. This CDR3 region has 14 residues. Germline V lookup: CDR1 SGHAT, CDR2 FQNNGV.

The J gene is TRBJ1-2, the V gene TRBV7-9, with TRBD1 matching over 7 bases. Per germline, CDR1 SEHNR and CDR2 FQNEAQ (reference sequence). With 3 bases clipped from V and 6 bases from J, the junction kept 1 base outside the gene matches. The length of the CDR3 is 12 residues. The CDR3 coding sequence is TGTGCCAGCAGCTTGGGACAGAATGGCTACACCTTC. Its protein is CASSLGQNGYTF.

The CDR3 DNA follows: TGTGCCAGCAGACCCAGTGGGGGCCGCAATGAGCAGTTCTTC. It translates to CASRPSGGRNEQFF. V is TRBV6-4 and J is TRBJ2-1, with D possibly being TRBD1 (6 bases). The CDR3 runs to 14 residues. V was clipped by 6 bases and J by 6 bases, with 15 bases between them. Germline assignment: CDR1 MRHNA and CDR2 SNTAGT.

This clone was picked up one time. Other DNA sequences of this sample code for an identical CDR3. The J gene is TRBJ1-4, the V gene TRBV5-1; a possible D gene is TRBD1 (6 bases). Germline V gene data show CDR1 as SGHRS and CDR2 as YFSETQ. V was shortened by 0 bases and J by 8 bases, with 11 bases between the two germline ends. This CDR3 region has 14 residues. The CDR3 reads CASSLGGGEEKLFF. The CDR3, as DNA: TGCGCCAGCAGCTTGGGCGGGGGCGAGGAAAAACTGTTTTTT.

The V gene is TRBV19, the J gene TRBJ1-2, with TRBD1 matching over 9 bases. CDR1 LNHDA and CDR2 SQIVND come from the germline V gene (reference sequence). This CDR3 has 15 amino acids. V trimming: 1 base; J trimming: 3 bases; junction bases outside the gene matches: 3. Here the CDR3 DNA reads TGTGCCAGTAGTATAGTGACAGGGGGGGACTATGGCTACACCTTC. Protein: CASSIVTGGDYGYTF.

A note on this clone: Just one base apart from a much larger clone, this may be a read error. The chain joins TRBV7-9 to TRBJ1-1, with D tentatively TRBD1 (5 bases). The CDR3 contains 13 residues. Germline lookup yields CDR1 SEHNR and CDR2 FQNEAQ (reference sequence). Trimming shortened V by 5 bases and J by 1 base, and 8 bases separated the two germline ends. Here the CDR3 DNA reads TGTGCCAGCAGCCGACAGCAGAACACTGAAGCTTTCTTT. As protein: CASSRQQNTEAFF.

The genes are TRBV4-1 and TRBJ1-2; tentatively, D is TRBD1 (6 bases). The CDR3 loop spans 17 amino acids. Germline V CDR1 and CDR2: MGHRA, YSYEKL. V shed 0 bases and J shed 4 bases, with 18 bases lying between them. The CDR3 is CASSQDALTGISYGYTF. CDR3 sequence (DNA): TGCGCCAGCAGCCAAGATGCCCTCACAGGGATTAGCTATGGCTACACCTTC.

This chain links TRBV5-1 with TRBJ1-1; D is unclear. In germline, CDR1 is SGHRS, CDR2 YFSETQ. The V end was cut by 4 bases, the J end by 2 bases, with 12 bases between. This CDR3 has 14 residues. The DNA for the CDR3 is TGCGCCAGCAGCCCAACCACAGTCAACACTGAAGCTTTCTTT. It encodes CASSPTTVNTEAFF.

V and J are TRBV5-1 and TRBJ2-5; 8 bases align to TRBD2. Per germline, CDR1 SGHRS and CDR2 YFSETQ. The CDR3 is made up of 15 amino acids. V was clipped by 7 bases and J by 5 bases; unmatched bases: 13. The CDR3 DNA is TGCGCCAGCCACTCGGGGAGTACGGGGGGGGAGACCCAGTACTTC. This sequence encodes CASHSGSTGGETQYF.

The J gene is TRBJ2-7, the V gene TRBV15, with D maybe TRBD1 (5 bases). This CDR3 is 15 amino acids long. V lost 1 base and J 2 bases, leaving 12 bases between the germline ends. The germline CDR1 and CDR2 sequences are LNHNV and YYDKDF (reference sequence). The CDR3 DNA sequence: TGTGCCACCAGCAGAGCGTCCCAGGGAACCTACGAGCAGTACTTC. Its protein product is CATSRASQGTYEQYF.

The chain links TRBV7-2 to TRBJ2-7, with 11 bases matching TRBD1. V gave up 5 bases and J gave up 3 bases; unmatched junction bases: 6. Germline V CDR1 and CDR2: SGHTA, FQGNSA. CDR3 length: 15 residues. CDR3 coding DNA: TGTGCCAGCAGCCGGACGGGACAGGGGGTCTACGAGCAGTACTTC. The encoded protein is CASSRTGQGVYEQYF.

The chain is built from TRBV5-8 and TRBJ1-5; 8 bases map to TRBD1. The CDR3 consists of 15 residues. V was clipped by 0 bases and J by 4 bases; unmatched bases: 3. Germline values: CDR1 SGHTS, CDR2 YDEGEE. The CDR3 region is CASSLAWTGNQPQHF. The CDR3 DNA sequence: TGTGCCAGCAGCTTGGCCTGGACAGGGAATCAGCCCCAGCATTTT.

The J gene is TRBJ2-5, the V gene TRBV10-2, with TRBD1 matching over 8 bases. The germline V gene encodes CDR1 WSHSY and CDR2 SAAADI. The CDR3 extends over 15 amino acids. Trimming cost V 3 bases and J 2 bases; bases outside gene matches: 5. The CDR3 protein is CASSEHRGEQETQYF. DNA of the CDR3: TGCGCCAGCAGTGAACACAGGGGGGAGCAAGAGACCCAGTACTTC.

V and J are TRBV5-1 and TRBJ1-2; no clear D. The CDR3 runs 15 residues. Germline-derived CDR1 and CDR2 are SGHRS and YFSETQ. V lost 2 bases, J lost 6 bases, and 17 bases lay in between. The CDR3 sequence: CASSFLVEGRDGYTF. CDR3 coding DNA: TGCGCCAGCAGCTTCTTGGTTGAGGGTAGGGATGGCTACACCTTC.

V and J are TRBV5-4 and TRBJ1-2; 11 nucleotides match TRBD1. Germline lookup yields CDR1 SGHNT and CDR2 YYREEE (reference sequence). Trimming at V came to 0 bases and at J to 7 bases, leaving 8 bases not matched to a gene. This CDR3 region has 16 residues. The CDR3 region has the DNA TGTGCCAGCAGCTTGGCCTTGGACAGGGGGCAGCGTGGCTACACCTTC. This codes for CASSLALDRGQRGYTF.

The chain is built from TRBV19 and TRBJ1-5; D perhaps matches TRBD1 (6 bases). V lost 6 bases to trimming and J lost 4 bases, with 10 bases between them. This CDR3 is built from 13 residues. Germline V gives CDR1 LNHDA, CDR2 SQIVND (reference sequence). The CDR3 loop is CASSHRDNQPQHF. The CDR3 nucleotides read TGTGCCAGTAGCCACAGGGATAATCAGCCCCAGCATTTT.

J is TRBJ2-7 and V is TRBV20-1; weak D call: TRBD2 (5 bases). Trimming left V 1 base short and J 6 bases short, with 7 bases between. Germline CDR1 reads DFQATT; CDR2 reads SNEGSKA (reference sequence). The CDR3 is made up of 11 amino acids. This chain's CDR3 is CSARVGSEQYF. Written as DNA, the CDR3 is TGCAGTGCTAGAGTGGGGAGCGAGCAGTACTTC.

This chain uses TRBV7-9 with TRBJ2-3, with 7 bases lining up with TRBD1. The CDR3 has 16 amino acids. Per the germline V gene, CDR1 is SEHNR and CDR2 is FQNEAQ (reference sequence). The junction had 10 bases not matched to a gene; V was cut back by 5 bases and J by 2 bases. For the CDR3, the DNA is TGTGCCAGCAGCCCCCCGGGACAGCCTATCACAGATACGCAGTATTTT. This encodes CASSPPGQPITDTQYF.

The rearrangement links TRBV7-2 to TRBJ2-3, with 15 bases identical to TRBD2. The CDR3 loop spans 17 amino acids. CDR1 is SGHTA and CDR2 is FQGNSA in the germline V gene. V lost 1 base, J lost 5 bases, and 4 bases stayed unmatched. CDR3 region: CASSLVWTSGGVDTQYF. CDR3 sequence (DNA): TGTGCCAGCAGCTTAGTTTGGACTAGCGGGGGGGTAGATACGCAGTATTTT. Full variable domain (rest looked up from reference TRBV7-2 and TRBJ2-3): GAGVSQSPSNKVTEKGKDVELRCDPISGHTALYWYRQSLGQGLEFLIYFQGNSAPDKSGLPSDRFSAERTGGSVSTLTIQRTQQEDSAVYLCASSLVWTSGGVDTQYFGPGTRLTVL.

This clone showed up just once. The rearrangement uses TRBV19 and TRBJ1-4, with D uncertain. V lost 0 bases and J 11 bases, leaving 7 bases between the germline ends. The CDR3 covers 12 residues. Germline assignment: CDR1 LNHDA and CDR2 SQIVND (reference sequence). The CDR3 sequence is CASSIDVRKLFF. CDR3 coding DNA: TGTGCCAGTAGTATAGACGTTCGGAAACTGTTTTTT.

This clone came up once. The chain has TRBV6-5 and TRBJ1-1, with D unresolved. Trimming pared 2 bases from V and 1 base from J, leaving 5 bases between. Germline V gene lookup returns CDR1 MNHEY and CDR2 SVGAGI. CDR3 size: 13 residues. The CDR3 DNA sequence: TGTGCCAGCAGTTACGAGAGGAACACTGAAGCTTTCTTT. Encoded protein: CASSYERNTEAFF.